These 24 T cell receptor beta chains originate from one sample sequenced in a study of T-cell memory formation after mild COVID-19. TCRdb ran MiXCR on the 5' RACE reads and lists one entry per CDR3 protein. The data contain fewer than 250,000 distinct CDR3 sequences, around 30% of them singletons. The sample comprised PBMCs or a T cell subset sorted from them (not recorded which). The source of these receptors is an adult woman who had mild COVID-19 (a few samples of this study predate the infection). Cell type and time point are not known.

This clonotype was counted between two and nine times. The chain joins TRBV6-6 to TRBJ2-1; D possibly matches TRBD1 or TRBD2 (5 bases each). Trimming shortened V by 5 bases and J by 8 bases, and 10 bases separated the two germline ends. The CDR3 length is 12 residues. Germline assignment: CDR1 MNHNY and CDR2 SVGAGI (reference sequence). The CDR3 region is CASSPTGHEQFF. The CDR3 DNA is TGTGCCAGCAGTCCGACGGGGCATGAGCAGTTCTTC.

The V and J genes are TRBV15 and TRBJ2-5; D remains ambiguous. CDR1 is LNHNV, CDR2 YYDKDF, per germline (reference sequence). The CDR3 spans 15 residues. V lost 0 bases to trimming and J lost 5 bases, with 13 bases between them. DNA of the CDR3: TGTGCCACCAGCAGAGAGGTGACCCTAGGGGAGACCCAGTACTTC. This translates into CATSREVTLGETQYF.

This clonotype occurred a few times. The chain combines TRBV12-3 or TRBV12-4 with TRBJ2-5, with D tentatively TRBD1 (6 bases). V lost 6 bases and J 6 bases, leaving 11 bases between the germline ends. There are 12 residues in the CDR3. CDR3 residues: CASSQDRKTQYF. CDR3 nucleotides: TGTGCCAGCAGCCAGGACAGAAAGACCCAGTACTTC.

The table lists this clonotype with many counts. The V call is TRBV7-9, the J call TRBJ2-7; D is undetermined. Germline V gives CDR1 SEHNR, CDR2 FQNEAQ (reference sequence). The V gene lost 0 bases and the J gene lost 2 bases, with 11 bases spanning the gap. The CDR3 totals 15 residues. The CDR3 reads CASSLAGTATYEQYF. In DNA form, the CDR3 reads TGTGCCAGCAGCTTAGCGGGTACGGCTACCTACGAGCAGTACTTC.

This chain connects TRBV7-2 to TRBJ1-1; TRBD1 is a possible D gene (6 bases). CDR1 and CDR2 (germline): SGHTA, FQGNSA. Trimming stripped 5 bases from V and 2 bases from J, with 21 bases between. The CDR3 totals 17 residues. The CDR3 sequence: CASSRGGAGASNTEAFF. CDR3 nucleotides: TGTGCCAGCAGCCGCGGGGGGGCAGGGGCGTCCAACACTGAAGCTTTCTTT. The variable domain in full, completed from reference TRBV7-2 and TRBJ1-1, reads GAGVSQSPSNKVTEKGKDVELRCDPISGHTALYWYRQSLGQGLEFLIYFQGNSAPDKSGLPSDRFSAERTGGSVSTLTIQRTQQEDSAVYLCASSRGGAGASNTEAFFGQGTRLTVV.

V is TRBV29-1 and J is TRBJ2-3; a weak D match, TRBD2 (6 bases). Germline V CDR1 and CDR2: SQVTM, ANQGSEA. The CDR3 is made up of 15 amino acids. Trimming took off 3 bases at V and 2 bases at J, with 15 bases between the two ends. CDR3 loop: CSVDWLEGTTDTQYF. DNA for the CDR3: TGCAGCGTTGATTGGCTGGAGGGAACCACAGATACGCAGTATTTT.

This clonotype was counted a few times. V and J are TRBV7-6 and TRBJ2-1, with 9 bases lining up with TRBD2. Germline V gives CDR1 SGHVS, CDR2 FNYEAQ. V lost 4 bases to trimming and J lost 8 bases; unmatched junction nucleotides: 6. This CDR3 contains 14 residues. DNA for the CDR3: TGTGCCAGCAGCTGGCGGGGGGGCGGCGATGAGCAGTTCTTC. Translated: CASSWRGGGDEQFF.

This clonotype was seen a handful of times. The chain is built from TRBV5-1 and TRBJ1-1, with 7 bases aligning to TRBD1. Germline V gives CDR1 SGHRS, CDR2 YFSETQ. The CDR3 loop spans 16 amino acids. With V trimmed by 2 bases and J by 0 bases, 7 bases remained unmatched. Written as DNA, the CDR3 is TGCGCCAGCAGCTTATACAGGGGTGGGATGAACACTGAAGCTTTCTTT. Translation: CASSLYRGGMNTEAFF.

This chain joins TRBV6-5 and TRBJ2-3; no clear D. This CDR3 spans 13 amino acids. Germline V gene data show CDR1 as MNHEY and CDR2 as SVGAGI. V was shortened by 6 bases and J by 5 bases, with 12 bases between the two germline ends. The CDR3 coding sequence is TGTGCCAGCAGCCCCGGCCTGCAAGATACGCAGTATTTT. It is translated as CASSPGLQDTQYF.

This clonotype has a handful of counts. The V and J genes are TRBV5-1 and TRBJ2-7; D perhaps matches TRBD2 (5 bases). Germline assignment: CDR1 SGHRS and CDR2 YFSETQ. Trimming removed 5 bases from V and 4 bases from J, with 13 bases in between. This CDR3 is built from 13 residues. CDR3 DNA: TGCGCCAGCAGGTCGGGGTTTGGGTACGAGCAGTACTTC. It specifies CASRSGFGYEQYF. The full variable domain, completed using reference TRBV5-1 and TRBJ2-7, is KAGVTQTPRYLIKTRGQQVTLSCSPISGHRSVSWYQQTPGQGLQFLFEYFSETQRNKGNFPGRFSGRQFSNSRSEMNVSTLELGDSALYLCASRSGFGYEQYFGPGTRLTVT.

The rearrangement uses TRBV5-1 and TRBJ1-1; no definite D call. The CDR3 sequence is 16 residues long. Germline V CDR1 and CDR2: SGHRS, YFSETQ. V was cut by 0 bases and J by 1 base, with 13 bases left in between. The CDR3 here is CASSLVPTFPNTEAFF. The CDR3 nucleotides read TGCGCCAGCAGCTTGGTACCCACGTTCCCGAACACTGAAGCTTTCTTT.

The J gene is TRBJ1-1, the V gene TRBV5-4; D gene ambiguous. This CDR3 region has 13 residues. The germline gives CDR1 SGHNT, CDR2 YYREEE (reference sequence). Trimming removed 4 bases at V and 2 bases at J, with 9 bases between. The CDR3 is CASSVRDNTEAFF. As DNA, the CDR3 is TGTGCCAGCAGCGTACGGGATAACACTGAAGCTTTCTTT.

The chain combines TRBV20-1 with TRBJ1-2; D gene ambiguous. The germline V and J ends were trimmed by 1 base and 3 bases, with 12 bases remaining between them. This CDR3 has 14 residues. The V gene's germline CDR1 is DFQATT and CDR2 SNEGSKA (reference sequence). The CDR3 nucleotides read TGCAGTGCTAGAGCGGATCTCTCTGACTATGGCTACACCTTC. Translation: CSARADLSDYGYTF.

The chain is built from TRBV5-6 and TRBJ1-2, with a weak D call TRBD1 (5 bases). V was clipped by 8 bases and J by 2 bases, with 13 bases between them. From germline, CDR1 is SGHDT and CDR2 YYEEEE. This CDR3 comprises 13 residues. The CDR3 DNA reads as TGTGCCAGTCTGACAGTGGAAAACTATGGCTACACCTTC. Amino acid sequence: CASLTVENYGYTF.

This clonotype has only a few counts. J is TRBJ1-1 and V is TRBV5-6; 7 positions agree with TRBD1. The CDR3 extends over 12 amino acids. Germline-derived CDR1 and CDR2 are SGHDT and YYEEEE. Trimming cost V 3 bases and J 5 bases; bases outside gene matches: 1. The CDR3 spells CASSYRGTEAFF. In nucleotides, the CDR3 is TGTGCCAGCAGCTACAGGGGAACTGAAGCTTTCTTT.

This clonotype has just a few counts. CDR3 region: CASRGGPGIYEQYF. DNA for the CDR3: TGTGCCAGCAGAGGCGGGCCTGGAATCTACGAGCAGTACTTC. V usage is TRBV25-1 and J usage is TRBJ2-7, with D maybe TRBD2 (5 bases). CDR3 length: 14 residues. Germline CDR1 and CDR2: MGHDK and SYGVNS. The ends were cut back, 6 bases at V and 3 bases at J, with 15 bases in the middle.

In this sample, this clonotype turned up many times. This chain connects TRBV9 to TRBJ2-2; tentatively, D is TRBD1 or TRBD2 (6 bases each). This CDR3 is built from 17 residues. Germline V gives CDR1 SGDLS, CDR2 YYNGEE. Trimming stripped 2 bases from V and 5 bases from J, with 19 bases between. The CDR3 sequence is CASSVAPEGGVTGELFF. CDR3 bases: TGTGCCAGCAGCGTCGCCCCTGAGGGGGGAGTAACCGGGGAGCTGTTTTTT.

This chain uses TRBV5-5 with TRBJ2-7; 10 bases are shared with TRBD1. CDR3 size: 13 residues. The germline CDR1 and CDR2 sequences are SGHKS and YYEKEE (reference sequence). V lost 4 bases to trimming and J lost 4 bases; unmatched junction nucleotides: 2. CDR3 residues: CASSRQGAYEQYF. The CDR3, as DNA: TGTGCCAGCAGCCGACAGGGGGCTTACGAGCAGTACTTC.

The J gene is TRBJ2-1, the V gene TRBV11-2, with 11 bases fitting TRBD2. The CDR3 runs to 18 residues. V lost 5 bases and J lost 6; bases outside the gene matches: 15. Germline loops: CDR1 SGHAT, CDR2 FQNNGV. CDR3: CASSLSSPLSGGANEQFF. The CDR3 nucleotides read TGTGCCAGCAGCCTTTCCAGCCCGCTTAGCGGGGGGGCCAATGAGCAGTTCTTC.

There are a few counts of this clonotype. The V gene is TRBV20-1, the J gene TRBJ2-1, with 7 bases aligning to TRBD2. The trim removed 6 bases at V and 5 bases at J, leaving 16 bases unmatched. Germline CDR1 and CDR2: DFQATT and SNEGSKA (reference sequence). CDR3 length equals 16 residues. CDR3 bases: TGCAGTGCATCACCTGGGAGCGGGGAGAACAACAATGAGCAGTTCTTC. Residues: CSASPGSGENNNEQFF.

This chain links TRBV7-9 with TRBJ2-2; D might be TRBD1 (6 bases). The CDR3 has 16 amino acids. The ends were cut back, 4 bases at V and 4 bases at J, with 16 bases in the middle. From germline, CDR1 is SEHNR and CDR2 FQNEAQ (reference sequence). As DNA, the CDR3 is TGTGCCAGCAGCTCTCAGCGGATAGGGGGCACCGGGGAGCTGTTTTTT. It is translated as CASSSQRIGGTGELFF.

The chain has TRBV19 and TRBJ2-2, with D possibly being TRBD1 (6 bases). Per the germline V gene, CDR1 is LNHDA and CDR2 is SQIVND (reference sequence). V shed 6 bases and J shed 4 bases, with 9 bases lying between them. This CDR3 comprises 13 residues. The CDR3 loop is CASRQDSTGELFF. The CDR3 bases are TGTGCCAGTAGGCAGGACAGCACCGGGGAGCTGTTTTTT.

The chain couples TRBV5-6 to TRBJ1-6; D is undetermined. In germline, CDR1 is SGHDT, CDR2 YYEEEE. V lost 7 bases to trimming and J lost 0 bases, with 11 bases between them. The CDR3 runs to 15 residues. CDR3 residues: CASRLGSSYNSPLHF. CDR3 nucleotide sequence: TGTGCCAGCCGGCTAGGGAGCTCCTATAATTCACCCCTCCACTTT.

A few counts support this clonotype. The V gene is TRBV7-6, the J gene TRBJ1-5; D is uncertain. Germline CDR1 reads SGHVS; CDR2 reads FNYEAQ. With 1 base removed from V and 3 bases from J, the gap between germline ends came to 10 bases. The CDR3 runs 15 residues. The CDR3 loop reads CASSLVGSPNQPQHF. The CDR3 nucleotides are TGTGCCAGCAGCTTAGTAGGATCGCCCAATCAGCCCCAGCATTTT.